Described below is a single T cell receptor (beta chain) sequence and its context. What it binds is not known. TCRdb's copy holds only in-frame clones and misses some; the assay was immunoSEQ multiplex PCR. Of 70,000 or so clones in the sample, 94% are singletons; the top ten hold around 1.9%. Germline CDR1 and CDR2: SGHAT and FQNNGV. V lost 5 bases and J 8 bases, leaving 22 bases between the germline ends. The CDR3 spans 15 residues. This entry is derived from a study of cytomegalovirus exposure and HLA in healthy donors. For the study at large: The 550 to 800 first-cohort repertoires and the approximately 110 validation repertoires shared the same platform, a later analysis reported. Broader study findings: Among TCR beta chains, those listed as cytomegalovirus-associated numbered around 160.

The receptor was derived from a young woman in good health and CMV-seropositive. Sample: PBMCs. V and J are TRBV11-2 and TRBJ2-7, with unresolved D. The CDR3 DNA is TGTGCCAGCAGCCCACGCCTCGCGGAAGGAGTCAAGCAGTACTTC. Translation gives CASSPRLAEGVKQYF.